The 22 T cell receptor beta chains in this list originate from one sample, sequenced in a study of cytomegalovirus exposure and HLA in healthy donors. PCR involved 60 Vbeta and 13 Jbeta primers. Measured with immunoSEQ multiplex PCR; TCRdb has only the in-frame clones, and not every one. The table lists about 200,000 clones, about 81% of them singletons. The sequenced sample was PBMCs. The source of these receptors is a woman aged 40 to 50 in good health and CMV-seronegative.

The gene calls are TRBV4-1 and TRBJ2-7; a weak D match, TRBD1 (6 bases). The CDR3 totals 14 residues. Germline values: CDR1 MGHRA, CDR2 YSYEKL. V dropped 4 bases and J dropped 5 bases, with 15 bases sitting between them. The chain's CDR3 is CASSPMAGAHEQYF. For the CDR3, the DNA is TGCGCCAGCAGCCCTATGGCAGGGGCCCACGAGCAGTACTTC.

This clone was picked up a small number of times. This chain links TRBV11-3 with TRBJ2-1; TRBD2 might be the D (8 bases). The CDR3 loop spans 16 amino acids. Germline CDR1 and CDR2: SGHNT and YENEEA. V lost 5 bases to trimming and J lost 6 bases, with 20 bases between them. The CDR3 here is CASSLGDSGGSNEQFF. CDR3 DNA: TGTGCCAGCAGCCTGGGGGACAGCGGGGGCTCCAATGAGCAGTTCTTC.

This clone was seen a handful of times. CDR3: CASSSGQIAYEQYF. CDR3 nucleotides: TGTGCCAGCAGCTCCGGACAGATCGCTTACGAGCAGTACTTC. The chain has TRBV7-6 and TRBJ2-7, with a tentative D call TRBD1 (6 bases). Germline assignment: CDR1 SGHVS and CDR2 FNYEAQ. This CDR3 is 14 amino acids long. V lost 4 bases and J lost 4, with 14 bases in between.

V gene TRBV7-9 combines with J gene TRBJ2-5, with D tentatively TRBD2 (6 bases). The V end lost 3 bases, the J end lost 5 bases, and 16 bases lay between the germline ends. Germline loops: CDR1 SEHNR, CDR2 FQNEAQ (reference sequence). The CDR3 loop spans 15 amino acids. The CDR3 bases are TGTGCCAGCAGCTTCGGGAGTTGGAAGGCGGAGACCCAGTACTTC. Translation: CASSFGSWKAETQYF.

V gene TRBV7-9 combines with J gene TRBJ2-1; no clear D gene. The CDR3 covers 13 residues. Germline V CDR1 and CDR2: SEHNR, FQNEAQ (reference sequence). V gave up 1 base and J gave up 9 bases, with 10 bases separating them. The CDR3 loop is CASSLGLAAEQFF. CDR3 bases: TGTGCCAGCAGCTTAGGGTTAGCTGCTGAGCAGTTCTTC. The entire variable domain, with the rest obtained from reference TRBV7-9 and TRBJ2-1, is as follows: DTGVSQNPRHKITKRGQNVTFRCDPISEHNRLYWYRQTLGQGPEFLTYFQNEAQLEKSRLLSDRFSAERPKGSFSTLEIQRTEQGDSAMYLCASSLGLAAEQFFGPGTRLTVL.

This chain joins TRBV9 and TRBJ2-2, with D maybe TRBD1 (6 bases). The length of the CDR3 is 15 residues. Deletions cut 3 bases from V and 0 bases from J, with 9 bases between. Germline assignment: CDR1 SGDLS and CDR2 YYNGEE. CDR3 residues: CASSGGTPNTGELFF. The CDR3 bases are TGTGCCAGCAGCGGTGGGACACCGAACACCGGGGAGCTGTTTTTT.

A few counts support this clone. The DNA for the CDR3 is TGTGCCAGCAGGGACGATAGGGGTTCCCAGCCCCAGCATTTT. It specifies CASRDDRGSQPQHF. This chain joins TRBV2 and TRBJ1-5; possibly TRBD1 for D (5 bases). The CDR3 runs to 14 residues. The V and J ends lost 6 bases and 7 bases respectively, with 16 bases between them. CDR1 is SNHLY, CDR2 FYNNEI, per germline.

V gene TRBV5-1 combines with J gene TRBJ2-1, with 9 bases aligning to TRBD1. V shed 7 bases and J 4 bases; nucleotides not matched to a gene: 3. The CDR3 loop spans 13 amino acids. Germline V gene lookup returns CDR1 SGHRS and CDR2 YFSETQ. The CDR3 sequence: CASLGQGYNEQFF. In DNA, the CDR3 is TGCGCCAGCCTGGGACAGGGATACAATGAGCAGTTCTTC.

The chain recombines TRBV13 with TRBJ1-2, with D hard to call. This CDR3 comprises 15 residues. Germline V lookup: CDR1 PRHDT, CDR2 FYEKMQ (reference sequence). The V gene lost 5 bases and the J gene lost 3 bases, with 16 bases spanning the gap. Written as DNA, the CDR3 is TGTGCCAGCAGCCCCCCCGGCGGTGAGGACTATGGCTACACCTTC. It encodes CASSPPGGEDYGYTF.

The chain joins TRBV5-1 to TRBJ2-1, with 9 nucleotides matching TRBD2. With 0 bases clipped from V and 5 bases from J, the junction kept 6 bases outside the gene matches. The CDR3 extends over 16 amino acids. Germline V CDR1 and CDR2: SGHRS, YFSETQ. CDR3 in DNA: TGCGCCAGCAGCTTGGGTAGCGGGGGAACCAACAATGAGCAGTTCTTC. This encodes CASSLGSGGTNNEQFF.

The chain employs TRBV5-4 and TRBJ1-3, with D perhaps matching TRBD1 (5 bases). The germline V gene has CDR1 SGHNT and CDR2 YYREEE (reference sequence). The CDR3 length is 14 residues. The V end lost 5 bases, the J end lost 1 base, and 10 bases lay between the germline ends. In DNA form, the CDR3 reads TGTGCCAGCAGAAACCGGGGGTCTGGAAACACCATATATTTT. Translated, it gives CASRNRGSGNTIYF.

V gene TRBV5-1 combines with J gene TRBJ2-7; D gene uncertain. Looked up from germline, CDR1 is SGHRS and CDR2 is YFSETQ. The CDR3 consists of 11 residues. Trimming took 1 base from V and 5 from J, leaving 4 bases between them. The CDR3 loop reads CASSLHDEQYF. The CDR3 DNA is TGCGCCAGCAGCTTGCATGACGAGCAGTACTTC.

The chain is built from TRBV19 and TRBJ2-7, with D perhaps matching TRBD1 (6 bases). The CDR3 runs to 11 residues. V shed 8 bases and J shed 3 bases, with 8 bases lying between them. Germline V gene lookup returns CDR1 LNHDA and CDR2 SQIVND (reference sequence). This chain's CDR3 is CASADSYEQYF. CDR3 DNA sequence: TGTGCCAGTGCGGACAGCTACGAGCAGTACTTC.

The chain couples TRBV30 to TRBJ2-7, with D perhaps TRBD1 (6 bases). Germline CDR1 and CDR2: GTSNPN and SVGIG (reference sequence). The CDR3 runs 14 residues. Trimming shortened V by 6 bases and J by 3 bases, and 18 bases separated the two germline ends. CDR3 residues: CACISGDRYYEQYF. The CDR3, as DNA: TGTGCCTGTATCTCCGGTGACAGGTACTACGAGCAGTACTTC.

The J gene is TRBJ2-6, the V gene TRBV7-8; 8 bases line up with TRBD1. Germline CDR1 SGHVS, CDR2 FQNEAQ. This CDR3 comprises 17 residues. V dropped 2 bases and J dropped 1; count of bases not matched to a gene: 4. The CDR3 sequence: CASSLLQGASGANVLTF. CDR3 DNA sequence: TGTGCCAGCAGCTTATTGCAGGGGGCATCTGGGGCCAACGTCCTGACTTTC.

V usage is TRBV4-1 and J usage is TRBJ1-1, with D maybe TRBD1 (5 bases). Germline assignment: CDR1 MGHRA and CDR2 YSYEKL. The V end lost 4 bases, the J end lost 1 base, and 13 bases lay between the germline ends. The CDR3 contains 15 residues. CDR3 region: CASSPLPGGNTEAFF. The DNA for the CDR3 is TGCGCCAGCAGCCCGTTACCCGGGGGGAACACTGAAGCTTTCTTT.

V and J are TRBV29-1 and TRBJ1-4, with D possibly matching TRBD1 (5 bases). Trimming took off 4 bases at V and 5 bases at J, with 14 bases between the two ends. The length of the CDR3 is 14 residues. Germline CDR1 reads SQVTM; CDR2 reads ANQGSEA. The CDR3 DNA follows: TGCAGCGTTGGGGGTTTAGGGGAAAATGAAAAACTGTTTTTT. This codes for CSVGGLGENEKLFF.

The J gene is TRBJ2-3, the V gene TRBV5-1, with a weak D call TRBD2 (5 bases). Trimming removed 1 base at V and 5 bases at J, with 14 bases between. The V gene's germline CDR1 is SGHRS and CDR2 YFSETQ. The CDR3 is made up of 15 amino acids. This CDR3 is CASSLTSGTLDTQYF. The CDR3 DNA reads TGCGCCAGCAGCTTGACTAGTGGAACCTTAGATACGCAGTATTTT. Full variable domain (outside the CDR3, taken from reference TRBV5-1 and TRBJ2-3): KAGVTQTPRYLIKTRGQQVTLSCSPISGHRSVSWYQQTPGQGLQFLFEYFSETQRNKGNFPGRFSGRQFSNSRSEMNVSTLELGDSALYLCASSLTSGTLDTQYFGPGTRLTVL.

This chain joins TRBV6-1 and TRBJ1-2; tentative D call: TRBD1 (6 bases). V was trimmed by 5 bases and J by 4 bases, leaving 17 bases between them. Germline V gene data show CDR1 as MNHNS and CDR2 as SASEGT. The CDR3 is 15 amino acids. The CDR3 sequence is CASSFPGTNFYGYTF. DNA for the CDR3: TGTGCCAGCAGTTTTCCGGGGACAAACTTCTATGGCTACACCTTC.

The V call is TRBV9, the J call TRBJ2-3, with 7 bases matching TRBD1. The ends lost 6 bases at V and 7 bases at J; junction bases unmatched: 17. Per germline, CDR1 SGDLS and CDR2 YYNGEE. The CDR3 consists of 16 residues. CDR3 protein: CASTSYQGGGLYTQYF. CDR3 bases: TGTGCCAGCACCTCCTACCAAGGGGGCGGATTATATACGCAGTATTTT.

The chain carries TRBV18 and TRBJ2-2; possibly TRBD1 for D (5 bases). This CDR3 has 16 amino acids. Trimming pared 4 bases from V and 1 base from J, leaving 13 bases between. Per germline, CDR1 KGHSH and CDR2 LQKENI. CDR3 nucleotide sequence: TGTGCCAGCTCACAGATGGACATCCAGAACACCGGGGAGCTGTTTTTT. It encodes CASSQMDIQNTGELFF.

The CDR3 region is CASSARTGAMNTEAFF. The DNA of the CDR3 is TGTGCCAGCAGCGCCCGGACAGGGGCGATGAACACTGAAGCTTTCTTT. The chain combines TRBV5-5 with TRBJ1-1, with 9 bases that match TRBD1. Losses at the gene ends were 4 bases for V and 0 bases for J; bases not matched to a gene: 7. This CDR3 is 16 amino acids long. Germline CDR1 reads SGHKS; CDR2 reads YYEKEE (reference sequence).